This T cell receptor (beta chain) appears in the sequencing data of a study of blood T cell repertoires in COVID-19. As for the study in general: Researchers got acute and convalescent COVID-19 samples from the United States, Italy and Spain. The analysed material was cDNA or gDNA that came from T cells, B-cell-depleted T cells, or PBMCs.

Generated by immunoSEQ multiplex PCR, the TCRdb table keeps only in-frame clones and is missing some. The sample holds approximately 240,000 clones, nearly 90% seen once. Material for sequencing was peripheral blood. The clonotype comes from a woman in her forties who had recovered from COVID-19.

CDR3 sequence: CASSNQVLAGGSYNEQFF. The CDR3 DNA follows: TGTGCCAGTAGTAACCAAGTCCTAGCGGGGGGTTCCTACAATGAGCAGTTCTTC. The chain recombines TRBV19 with TRBJ2-1, with TRBD2 identical over 11 bases. CDR1 and CDR2 from the germline V gene are LNHDA and SQIVND (reference sequence). The CDR3 length is 18 residues. Trimming took 4 bases from V and 1 from J; bases not matched to a gene: 9.